This T cell receptor beta chain was sequenced in a study of cytomegalovirus exposure and HLA in healthy donors. Study-level findings and limits: Productive status was seen about 87% or about 30% of the time for most TCR beta V segments in an earlier analysis.

With 60 Vbeta and 13 Jbeta primers, the PCR was carried out. TCRdb keeps only in-frame clones here, not all; method: immunoSEQ multiplex PCR. The data hold under 200,000 clones, with 80% observed a single time. In germline, CDR1 is GTSNPN, CDR2 SVGIG (reference sequence). The CDR3 has 14 residues. Trimming took 3 bases from V and 7 from J; bases not matched to a gene: 11. There are a few counts of this clone. Antigen: not known. J is TRBJ1-1 and V is TRBV30; 7 nucleotides line up with TRBD1. Input material: PBMCs. This TCR derives from a man in his forties in good health and CMV-seronegative. CDR3 sequence: CAWSDLNYRGEAFF. CDR3 coding DNA: TGTGCCTGGAGCGACCTGAATTACAGGGGTGAAGCTTTCTTT.